This T cell receptor (beta chain) was sequenced for a study of cytomegalovirus exposure and HLA in healthy donors. Study-wide findings and caveats: According to reports, the classifier identified cytomegalovirus status with high specificity and sensitivity. Cytomegalovirus association was listed for 150 or so TCR beta chains. In the analysis, some V segments, TRBV6-2 and TRBV6-3 included, were excluded as indistinguishable.

The PCR had 60 Vbeta and 13 Jbeta primers. Sequencing was performed with immunoSEQ multiplex PCR; in TCRdb, only in-frame clones are kept and a portion is missing. The table lists some 160,000 clones, around 80% of them singletons, with more than 7% in the top ten. V lost 0 bases and J lost 7, with 13 bases in between. The CDR3 loop spans 13 amino acids. In germline, CDR1 is GTSNPN, CDR2 SVGIG (reference sequence). A remark on this clone: Its antigen is unknown.

V usage is TRBV30 and J usage is TRBJ2-7; maybe TRBD1 (6 bases). This receptor was taken from a male donor in good health and CMV-seropositive. The sequencing sample was made of PBMCs. For the CDR3, the DNA is TGTGCCTGGAGTGTAGGACAGCTAGCTGAGCAGTACTTC. Its protein product is CAWSVGQLAEQYF.